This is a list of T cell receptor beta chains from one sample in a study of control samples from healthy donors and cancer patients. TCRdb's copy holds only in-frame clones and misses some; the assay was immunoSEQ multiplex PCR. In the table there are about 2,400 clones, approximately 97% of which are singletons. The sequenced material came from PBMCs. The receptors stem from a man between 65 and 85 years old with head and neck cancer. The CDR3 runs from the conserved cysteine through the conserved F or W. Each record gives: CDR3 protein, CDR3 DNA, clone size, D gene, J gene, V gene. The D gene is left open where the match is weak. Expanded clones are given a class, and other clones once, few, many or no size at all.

CDR3aa: CASRGGAGELFF; CDR3nt: TGTGCCAGCAGGGGTGGCGCCGGGGAGCTGTTTTTT; abundance: NA; d_gene: NA; j_gene: TRBJ2-2; v_gene: TRBV6-5
CDR3aa: CASSPQDPGNTIYF; CDR3nt: TGTGCCAGCTCACCCCAGGACCCTGGAAACACCATATATTTT; abundance: once; d_gene: NA; j_gene: TRBJ1-3; v_gene: TRBV18
CDR3aa: CASSLGPTESYTF; CDR3nt: TGTGCCAGCAGCTTAGGACCAACAGAATCCTACACCTTC; abundance: NA; d_gene: NA; j_gene: TRBJ1-2; v_gene: TRBV7-2
CDR3aa: CASSLEGAPGTEAFF; CDR3nt: TGCGCCAGCAGCTTGGAGGGGGCGCCTGGGACTGAAGCTTTCTTT; abundance: NA; d_gene: TRBD1; j_gene: TRBJ1-1; v_gene: TRBV5-1
CDR3aa: CASSLRRGVIADRTDTQYF; CDR3nt: TGTGCCAGCAGCTTACGCAGGGGGGTAATAGCGGATCGCACAGATACGCAGTATTTT; abundance: NA; d_gene: NA; j_gene: TRBJ2-3; v_gene: TRBV7-8
CDR3aa: CASSFLGGYTF; CDR3nt: TGTGCCAGCAGTTTTCTGGGAGGCTACACCTTC; abundance: NA; d_gene: NA; j_gene: TRBJ1-2; v_gene: TRBV12-3/TRBV12-4
CDR3aa: CASSFGGSGDTDTQYF; CDR3nt: TGTGCCAGCAGTTTTGGCGGGAGTGGGGACACAGATACGCAGTATTTT; abundance: NA; d_gene: TRBD2; j_gene: TRBJ2-3; v_gene: TRBV28
CDR3aa: CASSLLVSYEQYF; CDR3nt: TGTGCCAGCAGTTTACTGGTCTCCTACGAGCAGTACTTC; abundance: NA; d_gene: NA; j_gene: TRBJ2-7; v_gene: TRBV12-3/TRBV12-4
CDR3aa: CASGFTSGANVLTF; CDR3nt: TGTGCTAGTGGTTTTACCTCTGGGGCCAACGTCCTGACTTTC; abundance: NA; d_gene: NA; j_gene: TRBJ2-6; v_gene: TRBV12-5
CDR3aa: CASSEGRGFGTEAFF; CDR3nt: TGCGCCAGCAGCGAAGGTAGGGGATTTGGCACTGAAGCTTTCTTT; abundance: NA; d_gene: NA; j_gene: TRBJ1-1; v_gene: TRBV5-1
CDR3aa: CASSLEGGRSSPLHF; CDR3nt: TGCGCCAGCAGCTTAGAGGGGGGACGAAGTTCACCCCTCCACTTT; abundance: NA; d_gene: NA; j_gene: TRBJ1-6; v_gene: TRBV5-1
CDR3aa: CASSGAAGDTQYF; CDR3nt: TGTGCCAGCTCAGGGGCAGCAGGGGATACGCAGTATTTT; abundance: NA; d_gene: NA; j_gene: TRBJ2-3; v_gene: TRBV18
CDR3aa: CASSEAPVGQNTGELFF; CDR3nt: TGTGCCAGCAGTGAAGCGCCAGTCGGGCAAAACACCGGGGAGCTGTTTTTT; abundance: NA; d_gene: NA; j_gene: TRBJ2-2; v_gene: TRBV2
CDR3aa: CASSLGSGEGSNQPQHF; CDR3nt: TGTGCCAGCAGCTTAGGTTCAGGGGAGGGAAGCAATCAGCCCCAGCATTTT; abundance: NA; d_gene: NA; j_gene: TRBJ1-5; v_gene: TRBV7-9
CDR3aa: CASSRDGKQETQYF; CDR3nt: TGTGCCAGCAGCAGAGATGGAAAGCAAGAGACCCAGTACTTC; abundance: NA; d_gene: NA; j_gene: TRBJ2-5; v_gene: TRBV5-4
CDR3aa: CASSPPRGSDTQYF; CDR3nt: TGTGCCAGCTCACCACCCCGGGGCTCAGATACGCAGTATTTT; abundance: NA; d_gene: NA; j_gene: TRBJ2-3; v_gene: TRBV18
CDR3aa: CASSRSNDRGLYEQYF; CDR3nt: TGTGCCAGCAGCCGATCAAATGACAGGGGGCTATACGAGCAGTACTTC; abundance: NA; d_gene: TRBD1; j_gene: TRBJ2-7; v_gene: TRBV28
CDR3aa: CASSLTGYTSYEQYF; CDR3nt: TGTGCCAGCAGCTTAACAGGGTACACTTCCTACGAGCAGTACTTC; abundance: few; d_gene: NA; j_gene: TRBJ2-7; v_gene: TRBV11-1
CDR3aa: CAGQGARGETQYF; CDR3nt: TGTGCCGGACAGGGGGCGCGAGGGGAGACCCAGTACTTC; abundance: NA; d_gene: TRBD1; j_gene: TRBJ2-5; v_gene: TRBV28
CDR3aa: CASGLVARRSGNTIYF; CDR3nt: TGTGCTAGTGGTTTGGTCGCCCGACGCTCTGGAAACACCATATATTTT; abundance: NA; d_gene: NA; j_gene: TRBJ1-3; v_gene: TRBV12-5
CDR3aa: CASSGSGFQETQYF; CDR3nt: TGCGCCAGCAGCGGATCAGGTTTCCAAGAGACCCAGTACTTC; abundance: NA; d_gene: NA; j_gene: TRBJ2-5; v_gene: TRBV5-1
CDR3aa: CASSRQGAANEQFF; CDR3nt: TGTGCCAGCAGCCGACAGGGGGCGGCCAATGAGCAGTTCTTC; abundance: NA; d_gene: TRBD1; j_gene: TRBJ2-1; v_gene: TRBV11-3
CDR3aa: CASSPSRETQYF; CDR3nt: TGTGCCAGCTCACCTTCACGGGAGACCCAGTACTTC; abundance: NA; d_gene: NA; j_gene: TRBJ2-5; v_gene: TRBV18
CDR3aa: CASSRALHNEQFF; CDR3nt: TGTGCCAGCAGTCGGGCACTCCACAATGAGCAGTTCTTC; abundance: NA; d_gene: NA; j_gene: TRBJ2-1; v_gene: TRBV6-6
CDR3aa: CVRSQTPGSSYEQYF; CDR3nt: TGTGTCAGAAGCCAAACGCCGGGGTCATCCTACGAGCAGTACTTC; abundance: NA; d_gene: NA; j_gene: TRBJ2-7; v_gene: TRBV7-5
CDR3aa: CASRTGANTEAFF; CDR3nt: TGTGCCAGCCGGACAGGGGCGAACACTGAAGCTTTCTTT; abundance: NA; d_gene: TRBD1; j_gene: TRBJ1-1; v_gene: TRBV28
CDR3aa: CASREGSYEQYF; CDR3nt: TGTGCCAGCCGAGAGGGCTCCTACGAGCAGTACTTC; abundance: NA; d_gene: NA; j_gene: TRBJ2-7; v_gene: TRBV11-2
CDR3aa: CASSLDQGGNYNEQFF; CDR3nt: TGTGCCAGCAGCTTAGATCAGGGCGGAAACTACAATGAGCAGTTCTTC; abundance: NA; d_gene: NA; j_gene: TRBJ2-1; v_gene: TRBV7-9
CDR3aa: CAWSWGVGTPGNTIYF; CDR3nt: TGTGCCTGGAGTTGGGGGGTTGGGACCCCTGGAAACACCATATATTTT; abundance: NA; d_gene: NA; j_gene: TRBJ1-3; v_gene: TRBV30
CDR3aa: CASSQEGGTYQPQHF; CDR3nt: TGCGCCAGCAGCCAAGAGGGGGGAACTTATCAGCCCCAGCATTTT; abundance: once; d_gene: NA; j_gene: TRBJ1-5; v_gene: TRBV4-3
CDR3aa: CASSQEGGRIEKLFF; CDR3nt: TGTGCCAGCAGCCAAGAAGGGGGACGGATTGAAAAACTGTTTTTT; abundance: NA; d_gene: NA; j_gene: TRBJ1-4; v_gene: TRBV7-8
CDR3aa: CASSLGQGGADQPQHF; CDR3nt: TGTGCCAGCAGCTTAGGACAGGGAGGCGCGGATCAGCCCCAGCATTTT; abundance: NA; d_gene: TRBD1; j_gene: TRBJ1-5; v_gene: TRBV7-9
CDR3aa: CSVEVRRDGTDTQYF; CDR3nt: TGCAGCGTTGAAGTACGACGGGACGGAACAGATACGCAGTATTTT; abundance: NA; d_gene: NA; j_gene: TRBJ2-3; v_gene: TRBV29-1
CDR3aa: CASSPEGDTGELFF; CDR3nt: TGCGCCAGCAGCCCCGAAGGGGACACCGGGGAGCTGTTTTTT; abundance: NA; d_gene: NA; j_gene: TRBJ2-2; v_gene: TRBV5-1
CDR3aa: CASSAGLTNEKLFF; CDR3nt: TGTGCCAGCAGCGCCGGGTTAACTAATGAAAAACTGTTTTTT; abundance: NA; d_gene: NA; j_gene: TRBJ1-4; v_gene: TRBV11-2
CDR3aa: CASSIKQGSLADNEQFF; CDR3nt: TGTGCCAGTAGTATAAAACAGGGGTCCTTAGCAGACAATGAGCAGTTCTTC; abundance: NA; d_gene: TRBD1; j_gene: TRBJ2-1; v_gene: TRBV19
CDR3aa: CASSPQGAAYNEQFF; CDR3nt: TGTGCCAGCAGCCCACAGGGGGCTGCCTACAATGAGCAGTTCTTC; abundance: once; d_gene: TRBD1; j_gene: TRBJ2-1; v_gene: TRBV7-2
CDR3aa: CASLEETGRKHTEAFF; CDR3nt: TGTGCCAGCTTGGAGGAAACAGGGAGAAAACACACTGAAGCTTTCTTT; abundance: NA; d_gene: NA; j_gene: TRBJ1-1; v_gene: TRBV2
CDR3aa: CASSPQSRQPQHF; CDR3nt: TGTGCCAGCTCACCACAGAGCCGGCAGCCCCAGCATTTT; abundance: NA; d_gene: NA; j_gene: TRBJ1-5; v_gene: TRBV18
CDR3aa: CSASSLRGLDYGYTF; CDR3nt: TGCAGTGCTAGTTCCCTTAGGGGCCTAGACTATGGCTACACCTTC; abundance: NA; d_gene: NA; j_gene: TRBJ1-2; v_gene: TRBV20-1
CDR3aa: CASHRDLNTEAFF; CDR3nt: TGTGCCAGCCACAGGGACCTTAACACTGAAGCTTTCTTT; abundance: NA; d_gene: NA; j_gene: TRBJ1-1; v_gene: TRBV6-5
CDR3aa: CASSLSSPFRGDTYEQYF; CDR3nt: TGTGCCAGCAGCTTAAGTTCTCCCTTCAGGGGTGACACCTACGAGCAGTACTTC; abundance: NA; d_gene: NA; j_gene: TRBJ2-7; v_gene: TRBV7-6
CDR3aa: CASSPPVRDYGYTF; CDR3nt: TGTGCCAGCTCACCACCGGTCAGAGACTATGGCTACACCTTC; abundance: NA; d_gene: NA; j_gene: TRBJ1-2; v_gene: TRBV18
CDR3aa: CASSLSGDTQYF; CDR3nt: TGTGCCAGCAGCCTGAGCGGGGATACGCAGTATTTT; abundance: NA; d_gene: NA; j_gene: TRBJ2-3; v_gene: TRBV14
CDR3aa: CASSQFLEAPYQETQYF; CDR3nt: TGTGCCAGCAGCCAATTCCTGGAGGCCCCGTACCAAGAGACCCAGTACTTC; abundance: NA; d_gene: NA; j_gene: TRBJ2-5; v_gene: TRBV3-1/TRBV3-2
CDR3aa: CASSELNQGWETQYF; CDR3nt: TGTGCCAGCAGCGAGCTCAACCAGGGGTGGGAGACCCAGTACTTC; abundance: NA; d_gene: NA; j_gene: TRBJ2-5; v_gene: TRBV6-5
CDR3aa: CASSLGGRETDTQYF; CDR3nt: TGCGCCAGCAGCTTGGGCGGGAGGGAGACAGATACGCAGTATTTT; abundance: NA; d_gene: TRBD2; j_gene: TRBJ2-3; v_gene: TRBV5-1
CDR3aa: CASSRLAGGAYNEQFF; CDR3nt: TGTGCCAGTAGCCGACTAGCGGGAGGAGCCTACAATGAGCAGTTCTTC; abundance: NA; d_gene: TRBD2; j_gene: TRBJ2-1; v_gene: TRBV19
CDR3aa: CASSATGGGTGELFF; CDR3nt: TGTGCCAGCAGTGCTACGGGAGGGGGCACCGGGGAGCTGTTTTTT; abundance: NA; d_gene: TRBD2; j_gene: TRBJ2-2; v_gene: TRBV2
CDR3aa: CASRGERTNTGELFF; CDR3nt: TGTGCCAGCAGGGGCGAGCGGACGAACACCGGGGAGCTGTTTTTT; abundance: NA; d_gene: NA; j_gene: TRBJ2-2; v_gene: TRBV11-3
CDR3aa: CATSDDRDSLQETQYF; CDR3nt: TGTGCCACCAGTGATGACCGGGACAGTCTACAAGAGACCCAGTACTTC; abundance: NA; d_gene: TRBD1; j_gene: TRBJ2-5; v_gene: TRBV24-1
CDR3aa: CASSPPDRGEGYNEKLFF; CDR3nt: TGTGCCAGCAGCCCCCCCGACAGGGGAGAGGGGTATAATGAAAAACTGTTTTTT; abundance: NA; d_gene: TRBD1; j_gene: TRBJ1-4; v_gene: TRBV7-3
CDR3aa: CASSRTSGPPDTQYF; CDR3nt: TGTGCCAGTAGTAGGACTAGCGGTCCTCCAGATACGCAGTATTTT; abundance: NA; d_gene: TRBD2; j_gene: TRBJ2-3; v_gene: TRBV19
CDR3aa: CAISDGLAVTYEQYF; CDR3nt: TGTGCCATCAGTGATGGGCTAGCGGTCACATACGAGCAGTACTTC; abundance: NA; d_gene: TRBD2; j_gene: TRBJ2-7; v_gene: TRBV10-3
CDR3aa: CASSLSPNYGYTF; CDR3nt: TGCGCCAGCAGCCTGAGTCCCAACTATGGCTACACCTTC; abundance: NA; d_gene: NA; j_gene: TRBJ1-2; v_gene: TRBV5-1